This is a list of T cell receptor beta chains from one sample in a study of T cell changes during pregnancy in multiple sclerosis. Here immunoSEQ multiplex PCR was the method, and the copy in TCRdb shows in-frame clones only, minus some. This repertoire shows approximately 61,000 clones, roughly 90% found once; its top ten account for 1.5% to 2%. Sample: peripheral blood, taken in the first trimester of pregnancy. These TCRs come from a female donor with multiple sclerosis, enrolled in a pregnancy study. Both conserved end residues are part of each CDR3. A D gene is named only where the DNA matches it firmly. Expanded clones are given a class, and other clones once, few, many or no size at all.

clone_size,d_call,v_call,j_call,cdr3_aa,cdr3_nt
.,.,TRBV30,TRBJ1-5,CAWSAGSNQPQHF,TGTGCCTGGAGTGCAGGCAGCAATCAGCCCCAGCATTTT
once,TRBD1,TRBV29-1,TRBJ2-7,CSARRGTGSSYEQYF,TGCAGCGCGCGTAGGGGGACAGGTAGTTCCTACGAGCAGTACTTC
.,TRBD1,TRBV5-4,TRBJ2-7,CASSLGTGEFYEQYF,TGTGCCAGCAGCCTGGGGACAGGGGAATTCTACGAGCAGTACTTC
once,.,TRBV11-2,TRBJ2-2,CASSLPPGPRELFF,TGTGCCAGCAGCTTACCCCCCGGTCCGAGGGAGCTGTTTTTT
once,.,TRBV6-4,TRBJ2-4,CASSGEEGNIQYF,TGTGCCAGCAGTGGGGAGGAAGGTAACATTCAGTACTTC
.,.,TRBV19,TRBJ2-7,CASSGWAGSYEQYF,TGTGCCAGTAGTGGGTGGGCAGGCTCCTACGAGCAGTACTTC
.,.,TRBV30,TRBJ1-2,CAWSSTGLYGYTF,TGTGCCTGGAGTAGTACAGGGCTATATGGCTACACCTTC
.,TRBD1,TRBV7-2,TRBJ1-4,CASSFLQGAGEKLFF,TGTGCCAGCAGCTTCCTACAGGGGGCGGGGGAAAAACTGTTTTTT
.,TRBD1,TRBV18,TRBJ2-2,CASSPGTGGNTGELFF,TGTGCCAGCTCACCGGGGACAGGGGGCAACACCGGGGAGCTGTTTTTT
.,.,TRBV5-1,TRBJ2-1,CASSPRTDSSYNEQFF,TGCGCCAGCAGCCCCAGGACCGACAGCTCCTACAATGAGCAGTTCTTC
.,.,TRBV6-5,TRBJ1-3,CASSYSGGYTIYF,TGTGCCAGCAGTTACTCGGGGGGATACACCATATATTTT
.,.,TRBV21-1,TRBJ2-1,CASSKAQLAGGYNEQFF,TGTGCCAGCAGCAAAGCTCAACTAGCGGGAGGGTACAATGAGCAGTTCTTC
.,TRBD1,TRBV4-1,TRBJ2-5,CASSRLGQQETQYF,TGCGCCAGCAGCCGCCTGGGACAGCAAGAGACCCAGTACTTC
.,TRBD2,TRBV5-6,TRBJ2-7,CASSLAGRGVYEQYF,TGTGCCAGCAGCTTGGCTGGGAGGGGTGTCTACGAGCAGTACTTC
.,TRBD1,TRBV5-1,TRBJ2-7,CASSVGQGSYEQYF,TGCGCCAGCAGCGTCGGACAGGGCTCCTACGAGCAGTACTTC
.,.,TRBV14,TRBJ2-1,CASSQDYLQYPYNEQFF,TGTGCCAGCAGCCAAGATTACCTTCAGTATCCCTACAATGAGCAGTTCTTC
once,.,TRBV6-5,TRBJ2-7,CASSSHTYEQYF,TGTGCCAGCAGTTCGCACACCTACGAGCAGTACTTC
.,.,TRBV7-9,TRBJ1-1,CASSFSTGGTEAFF,TGTGCCAGCAGCTTTTCGACCGGGGGGACTGAAGCTTTCTTT